This TCR beta chain was recorded in a study of T-cell memory formation after mild COVID-19. Overall study results and limits: That cross-reactive memory joined was suggested by some responding clones appearing in pre-infection memory. Mostly located in CM and EM were contracting CD4+ clones, with contracting CD8+ clones located in EMRA. Clones shrinking from day 15 to 85 showed even CD4/CD8 mixes; later expanders tilted CD4+.

UMIs and sample barcodes were carried by the TCR alpha and TCR beta cDNA libraries that 5'RACE produced using constant-segment primers. TCRdb processed the 5' RACE reads anew with MiXCR; each CDR3 protein has one entry. The sample lists 350,000 to 550,000 distinct CDR3 sequences, roughly 18% seen once, with approximately 21% in the top ten. The CDR3 length is 16 residues. Germline CDR1 and CDR2: SGHRS and YFSETQ. V dropped 0 bases and J dropped 7; count of bases not matched to a gene: 8. This clonotype appeared a few times. Its antigen is unidentified. Sequenced input: PBMCs or a T cell subset sorted from them (not recorded which). This TCR derives from a man younger than 30 who had mild COVID-19 (a few samples of this study predate the infection). Cell type and time point are not known. The chain is built from TRBV5-1 and TRBJ2-1; 9 bases fit TRBD2. This chain's CDR3 is CASSLGLRGGLNEQFF. The CDR3 nucleotides read TGCGCCAGCAGCTTGGGTCTGCGGGGGGGCTTAAATGAGCAGTTCTTC.